Each of the 7 T cell receptor beta chains below was sequenced from the same sample in a study. TCRdb reprocessed the RT-PCR reads via MiXCR and lists one record per CDR3 protein. The table records almost 700,000 distinct CDR3 sequences, 12% to 15% of them present only once. Source material: memory CD4+ T cells from blood. These receptors came from a female donor in good health, serving as a healthy control.

This clonotype was seen more than once but under ten times. V and J are TRBV10-3 and TRBJ2-5; 8 bases are shared with TRBD1. The ends lost 10 bases at V and 4 bases at J; junction bases unmatched: 14. The CDR3 runs 15 residues. Germline V gives CDR1 ENHRY, CDR2 SYGVKD. CDR3 in DNA: TGTGCCACCCGACCGTCGGAGGGACAGGCAGAGACCCAGTACTTC. Translated: CATRPSEGQAETQYF.

This clonotype was counted only a few times. This rearrangement joins TRBV7-2 to TRBJ1-4; the D is unclear. The CDR3 loop spans 12 amino acids. Germline lookup yields CDR1 SGHTA and CDR2 FQGNSA. Trimming pared 4 bases from V and 8 bases from J, leaving 8 bases between. The CDR3 protein is CASSYPGEKLFF. The CDR3 DNA follows: TGTGCCAGCAGCTATCCTGGCGAAAAACTGTTTTTT.

The genes are TRBV20-1 and TRBJ2-5; D unresolved. The CDR3 has 13 residues. Trimming stripped 7 bases from V and 2 bases from J, with 14 bases between. The germline V gene has CDR1 DFQATT and CDR2 SNEGSKA (reference sequence). The CDR3 is CSGRTGNQETQYF. As DNA, the CDR3 is TGCAGTGGTCGGACGGGCAATCAAGAGACCCAGTACTTC.

This clonotype came up many times. The chain joins TRBV7-2 to TRBJ1-2; a possible D gene is TRBD1 (6 bases). V lost 5 bases and J lost 2, with 15 bases in between. This CDR3 spans 15 amino acids. CDR1 and CDR2 (germline): SGHTA, FQGNSA. For the CDR3, the DNA is TGTGCCAGCAGCCTCTCGGGGGCGTCAAACTATGGCTACACCTTC. Translating gives CASSLSGASNYGYTF.

The chain recombines TRBV20-1 with TRBJ2-7, with TRBD2 matching 16 bases. CDR3 length equals 15 residues. Germline V gene lookup returns CDR1 DFQATT and CDR2 SNEGSKA (reference sequence). J lost 4 bases, V lost 6 bases, and 6 bases had no gene match. The CDR3 DNA reads as TGCAGTGCAACCGGGACTAGCGGGAGGGAGTACGAGCAGTACTTC. This sequence encodes CSATGTSGREYEQYF.

This clonotype was seen only a few times. The rearrangement joins TRBV6-5 to TRBJ2-1; D is perhaps TRBD1 or TRBD2 (5 bases each). V dropped 6 bases and J dropped 5 bases, with 11 bases sitting between them. Germline values: CDR1 MNHEY, CDR2 SVGAGI. The CDR3 is 13 residues long. CDR3 nucleotides: TGTGCCAGCAGGGGGGACGGTGACAATGAGCAGTTCTTC. It translates to CASRGDGDNEQFF.

This clonotype was picked up many times. The chain joins TRBV6-5 to TRBJ1-2; perhaps TRBD1 as D (6 bases). The CDR3 is made up of 12 amino acids. Trimming took off 7 bases at V and 7 bases at J, with 13 bases between the two ends. The germline V gene encodes CDR1 MNHEY and CDR2 SVGAGI. This CDR3 reads CASKVQGGGYTF. The CDR3 DNA follows: TGTGCCAGCAAGGTACAGGGAGGTGGCTACACCTTC.